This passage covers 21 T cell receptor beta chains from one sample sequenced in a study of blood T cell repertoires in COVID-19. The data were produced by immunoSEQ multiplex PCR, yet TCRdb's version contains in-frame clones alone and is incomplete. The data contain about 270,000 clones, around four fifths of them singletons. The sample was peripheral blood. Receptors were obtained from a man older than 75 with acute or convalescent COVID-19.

The CDR3 sequence: CASSMGTGGEKLFF. The CDR3 DNA reads as TGCGCCAGCAGCATGGGGACGGGCGGGGAAAAACTGTTTTTT. This chain uses TRBV5-1 with TRBJ1-4; possible D gene TRBD1, 5 bases. The length of the CDR3 is 14 residues. Trimming cost V 4 bases and J 8 bases, with 15 bases left between them. Germline V lookup: CDR1 SGHRS, CDR2 YFSETQ. The variable domain in full, completed from reference TRBV5-1 and TRBJ1-4, reads KAGVTQTPRYLIKTRGQQVTLSCSPISGHRSVSWYQQTPGQGLQFLFEYFSETQRNKGNFPGRFSGRQFSNSRSEMNVSTLELGDSALYLCASSMGTGGEKLFFGSGTQLSVL.

The CDR3 spells CASSLALRREQYF. For the CDR3, the DNA is TGTGCCAGCAGCTTGGCTCTCAGGCGAGAGCAGTACTTC. The chain couples TRBV5-6 to TRBJ2-7; D is unclear. The CDR3 sequence is 13 residues long. CDR1 SGHDT and CDR2 YYEEEE come from the germline V gene. Trimming cost V 0 bases and J 7 bases, with 11 bases left between them.

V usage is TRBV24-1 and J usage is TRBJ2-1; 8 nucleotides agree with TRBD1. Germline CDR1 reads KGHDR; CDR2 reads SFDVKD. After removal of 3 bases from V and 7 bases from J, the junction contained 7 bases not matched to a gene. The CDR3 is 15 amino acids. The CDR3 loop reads CATSDTVRGRNEQFF. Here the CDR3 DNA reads TGTGCCACCAGTGATACTGTCAGGGGGCGGAATGAGCAGTTCTTC.

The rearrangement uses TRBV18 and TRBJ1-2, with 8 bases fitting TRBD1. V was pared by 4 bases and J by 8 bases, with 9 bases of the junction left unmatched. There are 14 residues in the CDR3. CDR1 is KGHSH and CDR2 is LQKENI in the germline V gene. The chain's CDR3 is CASSQTGGEYGYTF. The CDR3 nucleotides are TGTGCCAGCTCACAAACAGGGGGGGAATACGGCTACACCTTC.

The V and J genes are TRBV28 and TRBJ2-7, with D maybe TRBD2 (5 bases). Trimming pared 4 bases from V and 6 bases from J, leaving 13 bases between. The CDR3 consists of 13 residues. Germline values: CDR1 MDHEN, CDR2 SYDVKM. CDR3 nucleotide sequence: TGTGCCAGCAGTTGGGGAGAAAGCCGCGAGCAGTACTTC. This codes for CASSWGESREQYF.

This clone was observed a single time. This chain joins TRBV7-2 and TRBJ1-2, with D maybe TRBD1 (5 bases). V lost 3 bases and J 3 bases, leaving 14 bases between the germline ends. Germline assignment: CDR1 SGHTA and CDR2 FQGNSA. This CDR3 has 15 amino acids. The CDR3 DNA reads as TGTGCCAGCAGCTTCGTTGGGGGAGGAGACTATGGCTACACCTTC. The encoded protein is CASSFVGGGDYGYTF.

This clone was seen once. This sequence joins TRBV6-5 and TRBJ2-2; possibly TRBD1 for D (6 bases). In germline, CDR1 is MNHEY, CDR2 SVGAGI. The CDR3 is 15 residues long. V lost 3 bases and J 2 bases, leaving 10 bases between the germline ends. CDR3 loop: CASSYQGPNTGELFF. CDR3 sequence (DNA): TGTGCCAGCAGTTATCAGGGGCCTAACACCGGGGAGCTGTTTTTT.

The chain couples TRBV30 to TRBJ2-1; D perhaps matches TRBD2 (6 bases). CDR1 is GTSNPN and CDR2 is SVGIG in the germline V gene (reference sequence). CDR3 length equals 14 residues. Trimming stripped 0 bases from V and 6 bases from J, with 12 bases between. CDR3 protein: CAWSVLRERNEQFF. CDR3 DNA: TGTGCCTGGAGTGTACTTCGGGAGCGCAATGAGCAGTTCTTC.

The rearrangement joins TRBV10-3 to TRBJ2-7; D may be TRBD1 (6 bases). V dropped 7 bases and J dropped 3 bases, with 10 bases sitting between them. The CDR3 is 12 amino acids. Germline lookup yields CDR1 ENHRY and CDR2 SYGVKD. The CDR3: CAITEGGYEQYF. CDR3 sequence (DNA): TGTGCCATCACCGAAGGGGGCTACGAGCAGTACTTC.

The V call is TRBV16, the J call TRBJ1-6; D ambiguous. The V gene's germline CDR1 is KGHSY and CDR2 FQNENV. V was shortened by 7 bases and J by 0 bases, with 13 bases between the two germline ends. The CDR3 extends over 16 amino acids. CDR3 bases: TGTGCCAGCAACCCGCGCTCGAGCTCCTATAATTCACCCCTCCACTTT. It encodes CASNPRSSSYNSPLHF.

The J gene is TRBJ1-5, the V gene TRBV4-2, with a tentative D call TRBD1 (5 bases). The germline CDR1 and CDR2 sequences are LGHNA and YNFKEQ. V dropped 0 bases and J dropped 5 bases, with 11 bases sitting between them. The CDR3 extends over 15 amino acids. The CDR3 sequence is CASSQDWGLDQPQHF. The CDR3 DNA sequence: TGTGCCAGCAGCCAAGATTGGGGCCTCGATCAGCCCCAGCATTTT.

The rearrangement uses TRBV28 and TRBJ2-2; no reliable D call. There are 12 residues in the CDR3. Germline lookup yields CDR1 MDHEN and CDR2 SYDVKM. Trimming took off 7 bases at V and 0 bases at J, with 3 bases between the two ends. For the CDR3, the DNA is TGTGCCAGCACTTCGAACACCGGGGAGCTGTTTTTT. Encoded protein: CASTSNTGELFF.

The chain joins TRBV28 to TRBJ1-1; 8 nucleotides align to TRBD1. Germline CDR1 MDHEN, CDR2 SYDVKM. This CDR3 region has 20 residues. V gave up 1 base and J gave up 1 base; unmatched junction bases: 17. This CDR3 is CASSLLVGDRGLSWNTEAFF. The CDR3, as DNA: TGTGCCAGCAGTTTATTGGTCGGTGACAGGGGCCTTTCTTGGAACACTGAAGCTTTCTTT.

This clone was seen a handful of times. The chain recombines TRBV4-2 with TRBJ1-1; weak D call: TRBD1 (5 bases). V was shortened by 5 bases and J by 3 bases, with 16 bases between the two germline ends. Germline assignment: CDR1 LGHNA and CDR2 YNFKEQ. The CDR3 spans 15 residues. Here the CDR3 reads CASSVTGEWDTEAFF. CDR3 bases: TGTGCCAGCAGCGTAACAGGTGAGTGGGACACTGAAGCTTTCTTT.

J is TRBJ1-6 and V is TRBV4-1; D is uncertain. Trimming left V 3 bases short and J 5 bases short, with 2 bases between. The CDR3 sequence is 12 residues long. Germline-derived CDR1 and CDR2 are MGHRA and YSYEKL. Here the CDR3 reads CASSHNNSPLHF. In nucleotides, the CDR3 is TGCGCCAGCAGCCACAATAATTCACCCCTCCACTTT.

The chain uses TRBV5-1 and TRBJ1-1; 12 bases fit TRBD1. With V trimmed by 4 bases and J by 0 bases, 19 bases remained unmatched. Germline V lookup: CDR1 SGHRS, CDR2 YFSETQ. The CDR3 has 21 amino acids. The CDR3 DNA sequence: TGCGCCAGCAGCCGAAGGTGGGGACAGGGGGCATTGAGTACCGTGAACACTGAAGCTTTCTTT. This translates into CASSRRWGQGALSTVNTEAFF.

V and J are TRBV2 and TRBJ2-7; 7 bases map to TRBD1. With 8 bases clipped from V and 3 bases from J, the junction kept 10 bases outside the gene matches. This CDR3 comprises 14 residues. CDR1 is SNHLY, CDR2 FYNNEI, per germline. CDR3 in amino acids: CASQGETGLYEQYF. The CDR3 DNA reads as TGTGCCAGCCAGGGTGAGACAGGGCTCTACGAGCAGTACTTC.

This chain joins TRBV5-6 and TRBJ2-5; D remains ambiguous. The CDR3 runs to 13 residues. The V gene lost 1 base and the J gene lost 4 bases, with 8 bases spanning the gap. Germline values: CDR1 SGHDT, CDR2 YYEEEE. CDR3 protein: CASSLLSGETQYF. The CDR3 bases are TGTGCCAGCAGCTTGTTGTCGGGAGAGACCCAGTACTTC.

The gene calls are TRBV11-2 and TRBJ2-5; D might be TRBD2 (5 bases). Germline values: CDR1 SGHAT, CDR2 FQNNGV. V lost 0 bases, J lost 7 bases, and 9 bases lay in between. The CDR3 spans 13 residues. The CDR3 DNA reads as TGTGCCAGCAGCTTAGATCTCGCGGGGACCCAGTACTTC. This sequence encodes CASSLDLAGTQYF. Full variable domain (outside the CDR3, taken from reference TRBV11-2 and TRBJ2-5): EAGVAQSPRYKIIEKRQSVAFWCNPISGHATLYWYQQILGQGPKLLIQFQNNGVVDDSQLPKDRFSAERLKGVDSTLKIQPAKLEDSAVYLCASSLDLAGTQYFGPGTRLLVL.

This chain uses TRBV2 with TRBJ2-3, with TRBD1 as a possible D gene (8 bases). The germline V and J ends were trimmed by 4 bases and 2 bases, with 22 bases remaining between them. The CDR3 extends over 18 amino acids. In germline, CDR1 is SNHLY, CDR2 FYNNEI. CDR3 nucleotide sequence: TGTGCCAGCAGTGGTGTAGGACAGGGAGGGAGGGACACAGATACGCAGTATTTT. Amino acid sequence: CASSGVGQGGRDTDTQYF.

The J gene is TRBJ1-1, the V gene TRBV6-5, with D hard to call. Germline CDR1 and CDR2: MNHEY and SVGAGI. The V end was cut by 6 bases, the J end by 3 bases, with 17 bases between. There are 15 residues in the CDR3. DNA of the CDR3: TGTGCCAGCAGCCCGCGGTCCAAATTCGACACTGAAGCTTTCTTT. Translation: CASSPRSKFDTEAFF.